A selection of T cell receptor beta chains follows, all from one sample in a study of blood T cell repertoires in COVID-19. TCRdb's table, derived via immunoSEQ multiplex PCR, lists solely in-frame clones and lacks some. The sample comprises just under 350,000 clones, around 88% of which are singletons, and 2.5% to 3% rests with the top ten. The sequencing input was peripheral blood. The receptors here all came from a man aged 25-40 years with active or convalescent COVID-19. Each CDR3 is given with its conserved first and last residue. D genes are given only for firm matches. Size is stated for part of the rows, as once, few or many counts, or as a class when the clone is expanded.

abundance | d_gene | j_gene | v_gene | CDR3aa | CDR3nt
NA | TRBD2 | TRBJ2-7 | TRBV7-2 | CASSFGAGEGYEQYF | TGTGCCAGCAGCTTCGGAGCGGGGGAAGGGTACGAGCAGTACTTC
once | TRBD1 | TRBJ2-7 | TRBV30 | CAWSGADRSYEQYF | TGTGCCTGGAGTGGGGCGGACAGGTCCTACGAGCAGTACTTC
NA | TRBD1 | TRBJ1-1 | TRBV5-1 | CASADRETEAFF | TGCGCCAGTGCTGACAGGGAAACTGAAGCTTTCTTT
NA | NA | TRBJ1-6 | TRBV5-1 | CASSLYSGGSYNSPLHF | TGCGCCAGCAGCTTGTATTCGGGGGGATCCTATAATTCACCCCTCCACTTT
once | NA | TRBJ1-4 | TRBV18 | CASARGSTNEKLFF | TGTGCCAGCGCAAGAGGGTCAACTAATGAAAAACTGTTTTTT
NA | NA | TRBJ2-2 | TRBV19 | CASSWATGELFF | TGTGCCAGTAGTTGGGCGACCGGGGAGCTGTTTTTT
NA | TRBD1 | TRBJ2-5 | TRBV7-6 | CASSLGAGTGVRETQYF | TGTGCCAGCAGCTTAGGGGCGGGGACAGGGGTTCGGGAGACCCAGTACTTC
NA | NA | TRBJ1-2 | TRBV19 | CASSPETGLYGYTF | TGTGCCAGTAGTCCCGAGACAGGCCTTTATGGCTACACCTTC
NA | NA | TRBJ1-1 | TRBV5-1 | CASSLGTDEAFF | TGCGCCAGCAGCTTGGGGACAGACGAAGCTTTCTTT
NA | NA | TRBJ2-7 | TRBV7-2 | CASSYPPLYEQYF | TGTGCCAGCAGTTATCCTCCCCTGTACGAGCAGTACTTC
NA | TRBD1 | TRBJ1-1 | TRBV19 | CASSIFSVGQGIYQGEAFF | TGTGCCAGTAGTATCTTTAGTGTGGGACAGGGGATCTACCAGGGTGAAGCTTTCTTT
NA | NA | TRBJ1-2 | TRBV11-3 | CASSLEAGRERVGYTF | TGTGCCAGCAGCTTAGAGGCCGGCAGGGAAAGGGTCGGCTACACCTTC